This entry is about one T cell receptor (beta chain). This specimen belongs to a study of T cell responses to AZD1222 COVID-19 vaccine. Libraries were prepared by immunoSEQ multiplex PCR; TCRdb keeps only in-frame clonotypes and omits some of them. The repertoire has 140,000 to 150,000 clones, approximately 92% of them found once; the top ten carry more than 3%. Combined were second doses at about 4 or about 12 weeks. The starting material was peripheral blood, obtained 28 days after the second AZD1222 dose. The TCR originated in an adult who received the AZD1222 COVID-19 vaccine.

The DNA of the CDR3 is TGTGCCTGGAGACCCCTCGCAGGGGGCATGTACGAGCAGTACTTC. Translating it yields CAWRPLAGGMYEQYF. The chain couples TRBV30 to TRBJ2-7, with 8 positions matching TRBD1. V gave up 3 bases and J gave up 4 bases; unmatched junction bases: 11. CDR3 length: 15 amino acids. Germline lookup yields CDR1 GTSNPN and CDR2 SVGIG (reference sequence).